Listed below are T cell receptor beta chains from one sample, sequenced in a study of T cells after yellow fever vaccination. One entry per CDR3 protein results from TCRdb running MiXCR on the 5' RACE reads. The sample has 300,000 to 400,000 distinct CDR3 sequences, about 11% seen once. The sequenced sample was CD4+ T cells sorted from PBMCs, obtained 45 days after the yellow fever booster vaccination. The receptor source for this set is a man aged 18 to 30 who received the YFV17D yellow fever vaccine. CDR3s include the opening cysteine and the closing phenylalanine or tryptophan. D genes are given only for firm matches. Clone size, where shown, is once, few, many, or a class for clones that have expanded.

V gene: TRBV4-1; clone size: few; CDR3 length: 16; D gene: TRBD1; J gene: TRBJ1-1; CDR3 DNA: TGCGCCAGCAGCCAAGAGAGACAGGGGGTAGGTACTGAAGCTTTCTTT; CDR3 protein: CASSQERQGVGTEAFF
V gene: TRBV12-3/TRBV12-4; clone size: many; CDR3 length: 15; D gene: .; J gene: TRBJ2-2; CDR3 DNA: TGTGCCAGCAGTTCTGGGTTGTTCAACACCGGGGAGCTGTTTTTT; CDR3 protein: CASSSGLFNTGELFF
V gene: TRBV11-2; clone size: .; CDR3 length: 14; D gene: TRBD2; J gene: TRBJ2-1; CDR3 DNA: TGTGCCAGCAGCTTAGAAGGGACTAGCAATGAGCAGTTCTTC; CDR3 protein: CASSLEGTSNEQFF
V gene: TRBV12-3/TRBV12-4; clone size: .; CDR3 length: 14; D gene: TRBD1; J gene: TRBJ1-2; CDR3 DNA: TGTGCCAGCAGTGGGACAGGGGTAAACTATGGCTACACCTTC; CDR3 protein: CASSGTGVNYGYTF
V gene: TRBV20-1; clone size: .; CDR3 length: 14; D gene: .; J gene: TRBJ1-1; CDR3 DNA: TGCAGTGCCGGGGCGCAGGGCAGGAACACTGAAGCTTTCTTT; CDR3 protein: CSAGAQGRNTEAFF
V gene: TRBV2; clone size: few; CDR3 length: 14; D gene: .; J gene: TRBJ1-1; CDR3 DNA: TGTGCCAGCAGGGGGAACGCGGGGAGCACTGAAGCTTTCTTT; CDR3 protein: CASRGNAGSTEAFF
V gene: TRBV7-2; clone size: few; CDR3 length: 15; D gene: .; J gene: TRBJ2-3; CDR3 DNA: TGTGCCAGCAGCTTGGGGATAGGGCGCACAGATACGCAGTATTTT; CDR3 protein: CASSLGIGRTDTQYF
V gene: TRBV7-8; clone size: few; CDR3 length: 16; D gene: .; J gene: TRBJ2-3; CDR3 DNA: TGTGCCAGCAGACCCATCCGGGGGGCGCTTACAGATACGCAGTATTTT; CDR3 protein: CASRPIRGALTDTQYF
V gene: TRBV5-4; clone size: many; CDR3 length: 15; D gene: TRBD1; J gene: TRBJ2-1; CDR3 DNA: TGTGCCAGCAGCAAGGGACAGGGTTTGTACAATGAGCAGTTCTTC; CDR3 protein: CASSKGQGLYNEQFF
V gene: TRBV24-1; clone size: .; CDR3 length: 17; D gene: .; J gene: TRBJ2-3; CDR3 DNA: TGTGCCACCAGTGAAAGAAGTGGGGTAGGGGCCCCAGATACGCAGTATTTT; CDR3 protein: CATSERSGVGAPDTQYF
V gene: TRBV19; clone size: .; CDR3 length: 17; D gene: .; J gene: TRBJ1-4; CDR3 DNA: TGTGCCAGTAGTATAGATCCGAGGACACGGACTAATGAAAAACTGTTTTTT; CDR3 protein: CASSIDPRTRTNEKLFF
V gene: TRBV6-6; clone size: few; CDR3 length: 15; D gene: .; J gene: TRBJ2-3; CDR3 DNA: TGTGCCAGCAGTTACGGGCAGGGCTTCACAGATACGCAGTATTTT; CDR3 protein: CASSYGQGFTDTQYF
V gene: TRBV20-1; clone size: .; CDR3 length: 13; D gene: .; J gene: TRBJ1-5; CDR3 DNA: TGCAGTGCTAGAGTGCGGGGAAATCAGCCCCAGCATTTT; CDR3 protein: CSARVRGNQPQHF
V gene: TRBV20-1; clone size: few; CDR3 length: 13; D gene: .; J gene: TRBJ2-7; CDR3 DNA: TGCAGTGCTAGTCGGGGGATCGACTACGAGCAGTACTTC; CDR3 protein: CSASRGIDYEQYF
V gene: TRBV7-9; clone size: .; CDR3 length: 15; D gene: .; J gene: TRBJ1-4; CDR3 DNA: TGTGCCAGCAGCTTAGAACGGGGGATAATGGAAAAACTGTTTTTT; CDR3 protein: CASSLERGIMEKLFF
V gene: TRBV5-6; clone size: many; CDR3 length: 16; D gene: .; J gene: TRBJ2-2; CDR3 DNA: TGTGCCAGCAGCGGTAACAGGGCCCTGAACACCGGGGAGCTGTTTTTT; CDR3 protein: CASSGNRALNTGELFF
V gene: TRBV29-1; clone size: .; CDR3 length: 13; D gene: .; J gene: TRBJ1-2; CDR3 DNA: TGCAGCGTTGATGAGGTTTCTAACTATGGCTACACCTTC; CDR3 protein: CSVDEVSNYGYTF
V gene: TRBV9; clone size: few; CDR3 length: 13; D gene: .; J gene: TRBJ1-6; CDR3 DNA: TGTGCCAGCAGCCTGGGGAGGGATCCACCCCTCCACTTT; CDR3 protein: CASSLGRDPPLHF
V gene: TRBV12-3/TRBV12-4; clone size: few; CDR3 length: 13; D gene: .; J gene: TRBJ1-1; CDR3 DNA: TGTGCCAGCAGTTTAGAGGTAGACACTGAAGCTTTCTTT; CDR3 protein: CASSLEVDTEAFF
V gene: TRBV5-4; clone size: few; CDR3 length: 13; D gene: .; J gene: TRBJ1-2; CDR3 DNA: TGTGCCAGCAGCTTGGGACAGGTCTATGGCTACACCTTC; CDR3 protein: CASSLGQVYGYTF
V gene: TRBV9; clone size: .; CDR3 length: 13; D gene: .; J gene: TRBJ2-2; CDR3 DNA: TGTGCCAGCAGCGTCATCAGCGGCGGGGAGCTGTTTTTT; CDR3 protein: CASSVISGGELFF